Presented here are 5 T cell receptor beta chains from one specimen sequenced in a study of CD8+CD57+ T cells in acquired aplastic anemia. CD8+CD57+ cell expansion, shown by flow cytometry, had occurred in the patients selected for sequencing. Both TCR beta VDJ combination and CDR3 sequence profiling were carried out. Genomic DNA was the template for this profiling. TCRdb used MiXCR to reprocess the reads, holding one entry per CDR3 protein. The sample lists around 200,000 distinct CDR3 sequences; roughly 60% were seen once. Sequencing was carried out using sorted CD4+, CD8+, or CD8+CD57+ T cells (not recorded which) from PBMCs. The receptors come from a human donor with aplastic anemia.

The chain joins TRBV10-3 to TRBJ2-1, with 12 bases fitting TRBD2. J was trimmed by 4 bases and V by 6 bases; bases with no gene match: 4. The length of the CDR3 is 15 residues. Germline CDR1 is ENHRY and CDR2 is SYGVKD. The CDR3 coding sequence is TGTGCCATCAGAGCGACTAGCGGGGGATACAATGAGCAGTTCTTC. Translation gives CAIRATSGGYNEQFF.

The CDR3 loop reads CASSYMIGYGYTF. The CDR3 DNA is TGTGCCAGCAGCTATATGATCGGGTATGGCTACACCTTC. The chain couples TRBV7-9 to TRBJ1-2; unclear D gene. V was cut by 4 bases and J by 5 bases, with 11 bases left in between. Germline lookup yields CDR1 SEHNR and CDR2 FQNEAQ (reference sequence). The CDR3 length is 13 residues.

V gene TRBV5-7 combines with J gene TRBJ1-3; weak D call: TRBD1 (5 bases). TRBV5-7 is assigned to the ORF class and has an uncertain function. V lost 4 bases to trimming and J lost 0 bases, with 11 bases between them. This CDR3 region has 15 residues. CDR3 region: CASSIRGSSGNTIYF. CDR3 coding DNA: TGTGCCAGCAGCATCCGGGGGAGCTCTGGAAACACCATATATTTT.

This clonotype was detected only a few times. V gene TRBV7-9 combines with J gene TRBJ1-3; 9 bases are a match to TRBD1. The trim removed 5 bases at V and 0 bases at J, leaving 5 bases unmatched. Per the germline V gene, CDR1 is SEHNR and CDR2 is FQNEAQ (reference sequence). The CDR3 sequence is 16 residues long. CDR3 protein: CASSPGTGTSGNTIYF. DNA for the CDR3: TGTGCCAGCAGCCCAGGGACAGGGACCTCTGGAAACACCATATATTTT.

About this clonotype itself: At one end, the junction sequence differs from germline, possibly due to a read error. The genes are TRBV24-1 and TRBJ2-3; no clear D. Germline values: CDR1 KGHDR, CDR2 SFDVKD. This CDR3 spans 13 amino acids. The CDR3 coding sequence is TGTGCCACCAGTGATTCATGGGAAGATACGCAGTACTTT. Residues: CATSDSWEDTQYF.